The 3 T cell receptor beta chains listed next were all sequenced from one sample in a study (dated by TCRdb to the mid-2010s). Receptor libraries were prepared by 5' RACE. These reads were obtained on an Illumina MiSeq. TCRdb redid the processing of the public reads, applying fastp at Q25 and MiXCR, and retained in-frame beta chains. A single entry per CDR3 protein holds the most common genes and DNA from its merged rows. This sample has some 54,000 distinct CDR3 sequences in its table, and roughly 15% of those were observed once. The ten most abundant clones make up approximately 2.1% of the sample. Input material: naive CD4+ T cells sorted from blood. The cell subset or site label here, explained by the study, means: naive CD4+ T cells, CD4+CD45RA+CD25-. The source of these receptors is a female donor with breast cancer.

The chain joins TRBV24-1 to TRBJ2-4, with D possibly matching TRBD2 (6 bases). Germline lookup yields CDR1 KGHDR and CDR2 SFDVKD. The CDR3 consists of 17 residues. The V end lost 1 base, the J end lost 6 bases, and 18 bases lay between the germline ends. The CDR3 DNA reads as TGTGCCACCAGTGATTTTTCTGTATTAGAGGAGGGAAACATTCAGTACTTC. Translating it yields CATSDFSVLEEGNIQYF.

This clonotype was detected ten times or more. The chain recombines TRBV5-5 with TRBJ1-1, with TRBD1 matching over 7 bases. V lost 5 bases and J lost 5; bases outside the gene matches: 12. The CDR3 loop spans 15 amino acids. CDR1 SGHKS and CDR2 YYEKEE come from the germline V gene (reference sequence). The CDR3 protein is CASSRTLTGVTEAFF. The CDR3 DNA sequence: TGTGCCAGCAGTCGGACCCTCACAGGGGTGACTGAAGCTTTCTTT.

The sample holds one count of this clonotype. One junction end disagrees with the germline gene, perhaps due to a read error. The chain employs TRBV7-2 and TRBJ2-5; no firm D call. CDR1 is SGHTA and CDR2 is FQGNSA in the germline V gene. The CDR3 has 15 residues. For the CDR3, the DNA is TGTGCCAGCGGCTTAAGCGCCCCCAAGACAGAGACCCAGTACTTC. This gives the protein CASGLSAPKTETQYF.